The 10 T cell receptor beta chains below were found in one sample sequenced in a study of T-cell reconstitution after alpha-beta-depleted transplantation in children. The authors prepared the TCRbeta library with unique molecular identifiers. TCRdb independently ran MiXCR on the PCR reads; one entry per CDR3 protein. The sample has over 150,000 distinct CDR3 sequences; around 6.8% are singletons. This material consisted of PBMCs from the stem cell graft donor, taken from the stem cell graft. The receptors here all came from a human donor who donated a stem cell graft to a child with Wiskott-Aldrich syndrome.

This clonotype was seen more than once but under ten times. The rearrangement uses TRBV5-6 and TRBJ2-7; perhaps TRBD1 as D (6 bases). Trimming left V 3 bases short and J 3 bases short, with 16 bases between. The CDR3 has 15 residues. Germline CDR1 is SGHDT and CDR2 is YYEEEE. CDR3 DNA sequence: TGTGCCAGCAGCTCATACAGGGAGTCGGTCTACGAGCAGTACTTC. Translating it yields CASSSYRESVYEQYF.

This clonotype has at least ten counts. The chain carries TRBV29-1 and TRBJ2-1; D might be TRBD1 or TRBD2, each matching 7 bases. The CDR3 has 14 amino acids. V lost 3 bases and J lost 9, with 18 bases in between. Germline lookup yields CDR1 SQVTM and CDR2 ANQGSEA. The DNA for the CDR3 is TGCAGCGTTGACAAAAGGGAGGGGGCGGTTGAGCAGTTCTTC. Amino acid sequence: CSVDKREGAVEQFF.

This clonotype has a count of ten or more. CDR3 DNA sequence: TGTGCCAGCAGTTTCGGTATAGATACGCAGTATTTT. This sequence encodes CASSFGIDTQYF. The rearrangement uses TRBV12-3 or TRBV12-4 and TRBJ2-3; D is uncertain. There are 12 residues in the CDR3. Trimming stripped 3 bases from V and 5 bases from J, with 6 bases between.

At least ten counts were recorded for this clonotype. The J gene is TRBJ2-1, the V gene TRBV20-1, with 10 nucleotides matching TRBD2. The CDR3 runs 17 residues. Germline values: CDR1 DFQATT, CDR2 SNEGSKA (reference sequence). J lost 5 bases, V lost 5 bases, and 15 bases had no gene match. The CDR3 region is CSALEPLAGVYNNEQFF. CDR3 DNA sequence: TGCAGTGCTCTTGAACCCCTAGCGGGAGTATACAACAATGAGCAGTTCTTC.

The sample holds many counts of this clonotype. The chain couples TRBV5-1 to TRBJ2-1; tentatively, D is TRBD1 (5 bases). Per germline, CDR1 SGHRS and CDR2 YFSETQ. V gave up 7 bases and J gave up 6 bases, with 8 bases separating them. This CDR3 region has 11 residues. In DNA, the CDR3 is TGCGCCAGCTCAAGGGGCAATGAGCAGTTCTTC. Amino acids: CASSRGNEQFF.

This chain's CDR3 is CAISEASAGEQYF. CDR3 sequence (DNA): TGTGCCATCAGTGAGGCTAGCGCGGGCGAGCAGTACTTC. The J gene is TRBJ2-7, the V gene TRBV10-3; tentative D call: TRBD2 (6 bases). The V gene lost 2 bases and the J gene lost 6 bases, with 11 bases spanning the gap. The CDR3 totals 13 residues. Looked up from germline, CDR1 is ENHRY and CDR2 is SYGVKD.

The V gene is TRBV4-1, the J gene TRBJ2-1; D is unclear. V was cut by 3 bases and J by 5 bases, with 8 bases left in between. The length of the CDR3 is 13 residues. Germline V gene lookup returns CDR1 MGHRA and CDR2 YSYEKL. The chain's CDR3 is CASSQLVNNEQFF. The CDR3, as DNA: TGCGCCAGCAGCCAGCTCGTAAACAATGAGCAGTTCTTC.

The V and J genes are TRBV6-2 or TRBV6-3 and TRBJ2-3; D is uncertain. The CDR3 is 15 residues long. Germline CDR1 is MNHEY and CDR2 is SVGEGT. The ends were cut back, 7 bases at V and 0 bases at J, with 14 bases in the middle. The DNA for the CDR3 is TGTGCCAGCATTGCGGACGGAGTAAGCACAGATACGCAGTATTTT. Its translation is CASIADGVSTDTQYF.

This clonotype was seen only a few times. V is TRBV12-3 or TRBV12-4 and J is TRBJ1-4; no clear D. This CDR3 spans 16 amino acids. V was pared by 5 bases and J by 5 bases, with 18 bases between. CDR3 region: CASSLQDSWPNEKLFF. CDR3 sequence (DNA): TGTGCCAGCAGTCTCCAAGACTCTTGGCCGAATGAAAAACTGTTTTTT.

V usage is TRBV3-1 and J usage is TRBJ2-3; D gene unclear. Germline V gene lookup returns CDR1 LGHDT and CDR2 YNNKEL (reference sequence). This CDR3 is 13 amino acids long. V shed 0 bases and J shed 6 bases, with 7 bases lying between them. The CDR3 DNA follows: TGTGCCAGCAGCCAAGAATTGTCGGATACGCAGTATTTT. This encodes CASSQELSDTQYF.